A single sample is the source of the 14 T cell receptor beta chains below, sequenced in a study of T cell responses to AZD1222 COVID-19 vaccine. The data were produced by immunoSEQ multiplex PCR, yet TCRdb's version contains in-frame clones alone and is incomplete. This table holds 100,000 to 120,000 clones, about 82% found once. The sequences come from peripheral blood, collected on day 0 of AZD1222 vaccination. Receptor source: an adult in good health.

The rearrangement links TRBV6-2 or TRBV6-3 to TRBJ1-2; D possibly corresponds to TRBD1 (5 bases). V gave up 2 bases and J gave up 1 base, with 17 bases separating them. The CDR3 is 17 amino acids. Germline CDR1 is MNHEY and CDR2 is SVGEGT. The DNA for the CDR3 is TGTGCCAGCAGTTACATGGCAGGGTCGGACCGTAACTATGGCTACACCTTC. It yields the protein CASSYMAGSDRNYGYTF.

The chain links TRBV11-3 to TRBJ2-1; D perhaps matches TRBD1 (6 bases). CDR1 and CDR2 from the germline V gene are SGHNT and YENEEA. The ends were cut back, 5 bases at V and 3 bases at J, with 11 bases in the middle. The CDR3 has 14 amino acids. CDR3: CASSRDKSYNEQFF. The DNA for the CDR3 is TGTGCCAGCAGCCGGGACAAAAGCTACAATGAGCAGTTCTTC.

This chain uses TRBV2 with TRBJ2-2; 9 nucleotides match TRBD1. V dropped 8 bases and J dropped 0; count of bases not matched to a gene: 1. The CDR3 spans 14 residues. Germline V gives CDR1 SNHLY, CDR2 FYNNEI. In DNA form, the CDR3 reads TGTGCCAGCGGACAGGGGACGAACACCGGGGAGCTGTTTTTT. Protein sequence: CASGQGTNTGELFF.

This chain connects TRBV6-5 to TRBJ1-1; no definite D call. CDR1 MNHEY and CDR2 SVGAGI come from the germline V gene. The ends were cut back, 0 bases at V and 6 bases at J, with 5 bases in the middle. The CDR3 contains 12 residues. CDR3 in amino acids: CASSYSGAEAFF. CDR3 nucleotides: TGTGCCAGCAGTTACTCGGGCGCTGAAGCTTTCTTT.

This chain uses TRBV19 with TRBJ2-1; TRBD1 matches at 10 bases. Unmatched junction bases numbered 7, after V lost 5 bases and J lost 3 bases. CDR1 is LNHDA and CDR2 is SQIVND in the germline V gene (reference sequence). The CDR3 length is 16 residues. The CDR3 DNA is TGTGCCAGTAGTCCCCCCCGGACAGGGGGCTACAATGAGCAGTTCTTC. Translating gives CASSPPRTGGYNEQFF.

J is TRBJ2-3 and V is TRBV6-1; D gene ambiguous. Per germline, CDR1 MNHNS and CDR2 SASEGT. This CDR3 has 16 residues. Deletions cut 3 bases from V and 5 bases from J, with 18 bases between. CDR3 residues: CASSDGFTPAQDTQYF. The CDR3 coding sequence is TGTGCCAGCAGTGACGGATTTACACCCGCTCAAGATACGCAGTATTTT.

The chain is built from TRBV6-1 and TRBJ1-1; possibly TRBD1 for D (5 bases). The CDR3 runs to 14 residues. Trimming cost V 2 bases and J 2 bases, with 9 bases left between them. From germline, CDR1 is MNHNS and CDR2 SASEGT. The CDR3 DNA is TGTGCCAGCAGTGAATGGCAGGGAAACACTGAAGCTTTCTTT. As protein: CASSEWQGNTEAFF.

The rearrangement links TRBV4-1 to TRBJ2-3, with TRBD2 matching over 9 bases. This CDR3 is built from 19 residues. The V segment lost 1 base and the J segment 2 bases; nucleotides outside the gene matches: 13. Germline-derived CDR1 and CDR2 are MGHRA and YSYEKL. The CDR3 DNA follows: TGCGCCAGCAGCCAAGTCGGGTCGGCTAGCGGGGCGCCCACAGATACGCAGTATTTT. This sequence encodes CASSQVGSASGAPTDTQYF.

The CDR3 region has the DNA TGTGCCAGCAGTTTCACAGGGGGTGAGACCCAGTACTTC. It yields the protein CASSFTGGETQYF. This chain uses TRBV6-2 or TRBV6-3 with TRBJ2-5; TRBD1 matches at 8 bases. The CDR3 contains 13 residues. Per the germline V gene, CDR1 is MNHEY and CDR2 is SVGEGT. V shed 4 bases, J shed 5 bases, and the junction held 3 bases outside the gene matches.

This clone was seen more than once but under ten times. The rearrangement links TRBV27 to TRBJ2-3; 11 bases agree with TRBD2. This CDR3 spans 17 amino acids. J lost 5 bases, V lost 2 bases, and 9 bases had no gene match. The germline CDR1 and CDR2 sequences are MNHEY and SMNVEV (reference sequence). The CDR3 loop is CASSLNLAGGRRDTQYF. The CDR3 DNA is TGTGCCAGCAGTTTAAATCTAGCGGGGGGCCGGAGAGATACGCAGTATTTT.

The chain recombines TRBV30 with TRBJ2-2; 9 nucleotides agree with TRBD1. Unmatched junction bases numbered 6, after V lost 2 bases and J lost 5 bases. This CDR3 comprises 15 residues. The germline V gene has CDR1 GTSNPN and CDR2 SVGIG (reference sequence). The CDR3 region is CAWSLKTGGTGELFF. CDR3 in DNA: TGTGCCTGGAGTCTAAAGACAGGGGGAACCGGGGAGCTGTTTTTT.

This rearrangement joins TRBV2 to TRBJ1-4; D unresolved. V lost 4 bases and J 0 bases, leaving 15 bases between the germline ends. Germline CDR1 and CDR2: SNHLY and FYNNEI. The length of the CDR3 is 17 residues. The CDR3 protein is CASSALGHSATNEKLFF. In DNA form, the CDR3 reads TGTGCCAGCAGTGCCCTTGGGCATTCTGCAACTAATGAAAAACTGTTTTTT.

This clone has only a few counts. The J gene is TRBJ2-7, the V gene TRBV6-5, with a weak D call TRBD1 (6 bases). The CDR3 spans 15 residues. V dropped 4 bases and J dropped 4 bases, with 17 bases sitting between them. In germline, CDR1 is MNHEY, CDR2 SVGAGI. The DNA of the CDR3 is TGTGCCAGCAGTTCCCTGACGGGACACATGTACGAGCAGTACTTC. As protein: CASSSLTGHMYEQYF.

The chain recombines TRBV7-2 with TRBJ1-1, with 7 nucleotides matching TRBD1. Germline V CDR1 and CDR2: SGHTA, FQGNSA. CDR3 length: 12 residues. The V gene end was trimmed by 8 bases and the J gene end by 11 bases; junction bases not matched to a gene: 11. The chain's CDR3 is CASETGRGRAFF. The CDR3, as DNA: TGTGCCAGCGAGACAGGGAGAGGACGGGCTTTCTTT.